The 8 T cell receptor beta chains presented below share a single source sample, sequenced in a study of cytomegalovirus exposure and HLA in healthy donors. This PCR relied on a set of 60 Vbeta primers and 13 Jbeta primers. The assay was immunoSEQ multiplex PCR, and TCRdb's table has in-frame clones only and misses some. The profile shows around 130,000 clones, just under 80% of them singletons. What was sequenced was PBMCs. Receptor source: a woman aged 18-30 years in good health and CMV-seronegative.

The J gene is TRBJ2-1, the V gene TRBV7-2; 10 positions match TRBD2. The CDR3 length is 15 residues. The germline gives CDR1 SGHTA, CDR2 FQGNSA. With 5 bases clipped from V and 6 bases from J, the junction kept 7 bases outside the gene matches. The CDR3 loop is CASSRAGGPGNEQFF. The CDR3, as DNA: TGTGCCAGCAGCAGAGCGGGAGGGCCCGGCAATGAGCAGTTCTTC.

This clone was detected only a few times. The genes are TRBV5-1 and TRBJ2-3, with TRBD1 identical over 10 bases. Germline V lookup: CDR1 SGHRS, CDR2 YFSETQ. CDR3 length: 15 residues. The V gene end was trimmed by 6 bases and the J gene end by 6 bases; junction bases not matched to a gene: 10. In DNA form, the CDR3 reads TGCGCCAGCACCTCCGACAGGGGGCGTGGGGATACGCAGTATTTT. The encoded protein is CASTSDRGRGDTQYF.

This clone has just a few counts. The V call is TRBV15, the J call TRBJ2-1; D is possibly TRBD2 (5 bases). V was trimmed by 4 bases and J by 5 bases, leaving 18 bases between them. The CDR3 sequence is 16 residues long. Germline V gene sequence: CDR1 LNHNV, CDR2 YYDKDF (reference sequence). The chain's CDR3 is CATSNPEVRVHNEQFF. In DNA form, the CDR3 reads TGTGCCACCAGCAACCCGGAGGTCCGGGTCCACAATGAGCAGTTCTTC.

V is TRBV5-4 and J is TRBJ2-7, with TRBD1 matching over 7 bases. V lost 4 bases and J lost 7; bases outside the gene matches: 11. The V gene's germline CDR1 is SGHNT and CDR2 YYREEE (reference sequence). The CDR3 contains 14 residues. The CDR3 bases are TGTGCCAGCAGCGTGAACACAGGGGTTCGGGAGCAGTACTTC. As protein: CASSVNTGVREQYF.

The CDR3 DNA reads TGTGCCAGTAGAACAGAGACCAATCAGCCCCAGCATTTT. This codes for CASRTETNQPQHF. The chain has TRBV19 and TRBJ1-5; D gene ambiguous. CDR3 length equals 13 residues. Per germline, CDR1 LNHDA and CDR2 SQIVND (reference sequence). Trimming pared 6 bases from V and 3 bases from J, leaving 9 bases between.

This sequence joins TRBV12-5 and TRBJ2-7; TRBD1 might be the D (5 bases). V lost 5 bases, J lost 3 bases, and 14 bases lay in between. The CDR3 loop spans 14 amino acids. Germline CDR1 and CDR2: LGHNT and FRNRAP. The CDR3 bases are TGTGCTAGTGGTACCCCCACAGGACACTACGAGCAGTACTTC. It yields the protein CASGTPTGHYEQYF.

The V call is TRBV7-2, the J call TRBJ2-7; D call uncertain. The CDR3 runs 13 residues. V lost 4 bases and J 3 bases, leaving 10 bases between the germline ends. Germline CDR1 is SGHTA and CDR2 is FQGNSA. The CDR3 loop is CASSSFTGYEQYF. CDR3 in DNA: TGTGCCAGCAGCTCCTTCACGGGCTACGAGCAGTACTTC. Variable domain in full (rest from reference TRBV7-2 and TRBJ2-7): GAGVSQSPSNKVTEKGKDVELRCDPISGHTALYWYRQSLGQGLEFLIYFQGNSAPDKSGLPSDRFSAERTGGSVSTLTIQRTQQEDSAVYLCASSSFTGYEQYFGPGTRLTVT.

The V gene is TRBV25-1, the J gene TRBJ1-1; D uncertain. This CDR3 spans 14 amino acids. V lost 1 base and J lost 1, with 7 bases in between. Germline V lookup: CDR1 MGHDK, CDR2 SYGVNS. CDR3 residues: CASSESTRNTEAFF. Here the CDR3 DNA reads TGTGCCAGCAGTGAATCGACACGGAACACTGAAGCTTTCTTT.